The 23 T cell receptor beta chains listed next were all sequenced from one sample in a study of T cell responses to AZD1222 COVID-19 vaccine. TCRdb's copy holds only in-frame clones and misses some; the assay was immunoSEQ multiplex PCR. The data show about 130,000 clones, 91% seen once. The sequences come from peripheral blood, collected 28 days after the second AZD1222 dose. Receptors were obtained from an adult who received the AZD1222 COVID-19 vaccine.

DNA for the CDR3: TGTGCCAGCAGTCCCTACGCGGGGGGCAATCAGCCCCAGCATTTT. This codes for CASSPYAGGNQPQHF. J is TRBJ1-5 and V is TRBV28, with D tentatively TRBD1 (5 bases). V gave up 5 bases and J gave up 2 bases, with 13 bases separating them. Germline CDR1 is MDHEN and CDR2 is SYDVKM. The CDR3 sequence is 15 residues long.

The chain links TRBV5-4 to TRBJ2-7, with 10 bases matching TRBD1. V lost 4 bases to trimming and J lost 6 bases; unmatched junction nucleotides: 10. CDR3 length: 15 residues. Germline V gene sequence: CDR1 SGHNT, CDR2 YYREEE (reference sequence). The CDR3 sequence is CASSLGGQGGLEQYF. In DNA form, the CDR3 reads TGTGCCAGCAGCCTCGGAGGACAGGGGGGCCTCGAGCAGTACTTC.

The CDR3 protein is CASSRGTENSPLHF. The CDR3 DNA is TGTGCCAGCTCACGCGGGACAGAGAATTCACCCCTCCACTTT. The chain has TRBV18 and TRBJ1-6, with 7 bases that match TRBD1. V was clipped by 4 bases and J by 7 bases; unmatched bases: 4. Germline-derived CDR1 and CDR2 are KGHSH and LQKENI. CDR3 size: 14 residues.

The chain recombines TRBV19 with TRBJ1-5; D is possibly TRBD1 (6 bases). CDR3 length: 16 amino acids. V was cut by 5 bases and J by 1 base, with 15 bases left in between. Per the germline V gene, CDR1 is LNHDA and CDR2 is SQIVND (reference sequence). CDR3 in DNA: TGTGCCAGTAGTGAATCGACAGGTCGGAGCAATCAGCCCCAGCATTTT. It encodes CASSESTGRSNQPQHF. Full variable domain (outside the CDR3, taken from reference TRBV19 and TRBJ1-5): DGGITQSPKYLFRKEGQNVTLSCEQNLNHDAMYWYRQDPGQGLRLIYYSQIVNDFQKGDIAEGYSVSREKKESFPLTVTSAQKNPTAFYLCASSESTGRSNQPQHFGDGTRLSIL.

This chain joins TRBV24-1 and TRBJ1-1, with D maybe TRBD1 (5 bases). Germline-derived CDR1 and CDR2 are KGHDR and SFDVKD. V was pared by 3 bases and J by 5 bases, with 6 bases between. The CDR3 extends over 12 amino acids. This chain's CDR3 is CATSDGGTEAFF. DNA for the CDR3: TGTGCCACCAGTGATGGGGGAACTGAAGCTTTCTTT.

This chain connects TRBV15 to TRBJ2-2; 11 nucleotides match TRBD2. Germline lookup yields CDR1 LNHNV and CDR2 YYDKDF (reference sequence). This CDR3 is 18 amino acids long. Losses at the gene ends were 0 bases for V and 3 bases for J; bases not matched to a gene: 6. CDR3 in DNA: TGTGCCACCAGCAGAGAGCCTAGCGGGAGGCCTTACACCGGGGAGCTGTTTTTT. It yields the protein CATSREPSGRPYTGELFF.

In DNA, the CDR3 is TGCGCCAGCAGCCAGGAAGGATCAACCGGGACACTCTATGGCTACACCTTC. This sequence encodes CASSQEGSTGTLYGYTF. J is TRBJ1-2 and V is TRBV4-1, with D tentatively TRBD1 (6 bases). CDR3 length: 17 residues. The germline gives CDR1 MGHRA, CDR2 YSYEKL. The V and J ends lost 3 bases and 4 bases respectively, with 21 bases between them.

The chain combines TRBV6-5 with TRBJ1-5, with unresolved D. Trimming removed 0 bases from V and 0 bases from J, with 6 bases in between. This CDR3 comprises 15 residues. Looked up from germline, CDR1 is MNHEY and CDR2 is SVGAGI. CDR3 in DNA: TGTGCCAGCAGTTACTCGGTAGTTAGCAATCAGCCCCAGCATTTT. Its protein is CASSYSVVSNQPQHF.

For the CDR3, the DNA is TGTGCCAGCAGGTACCCCGGGACAGGGGAGCACTATGGCTACACCTTC. Its protein is CASRYPGTGEHYGYTF. The rearrangement links TRBV6-5 to TRBJ1-2, with 10 nucleotides matching TRBD1. V lost 6 bases and J lost 3; bases outside the gene matches: 10. The CDR3 runs to 16 residues. Germline CDR1 and CDR2: MNHEY and SVGAGI.

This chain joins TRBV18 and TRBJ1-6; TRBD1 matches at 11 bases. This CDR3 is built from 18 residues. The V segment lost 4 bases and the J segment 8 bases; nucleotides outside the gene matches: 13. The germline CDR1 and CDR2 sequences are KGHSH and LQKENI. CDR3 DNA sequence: TGTGCCAGCTCACGGGTCGGGACAGGGGGATTTGGAGATTCACCCCTCCACTTT. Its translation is CASSRVGTGGFGDSPLHF.

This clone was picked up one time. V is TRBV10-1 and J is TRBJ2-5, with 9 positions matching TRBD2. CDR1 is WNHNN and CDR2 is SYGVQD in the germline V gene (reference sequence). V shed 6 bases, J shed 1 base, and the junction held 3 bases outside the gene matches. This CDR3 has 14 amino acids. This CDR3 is CASSAGGSQETQYF. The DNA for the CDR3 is TGCGCCAGCAGCGCGGGGGGGAGCCAAGAGACCCAGTACTTC.

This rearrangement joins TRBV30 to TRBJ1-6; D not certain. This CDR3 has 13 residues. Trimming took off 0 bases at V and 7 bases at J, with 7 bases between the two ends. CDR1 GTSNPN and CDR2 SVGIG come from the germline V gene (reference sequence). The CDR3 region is CAWSVLGNSPLHF. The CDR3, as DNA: TGTGCCTGGAGTGTACTGGGGAATTCACCCCTCCACTTT.

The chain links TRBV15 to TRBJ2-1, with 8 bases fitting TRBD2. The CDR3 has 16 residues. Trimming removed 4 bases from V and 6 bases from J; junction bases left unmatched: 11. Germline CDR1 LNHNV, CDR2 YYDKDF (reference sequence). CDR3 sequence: CATSTQAGGFFNEQFF. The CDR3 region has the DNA TGTGCCACCAGCACCCAGGCGGGGGGATTCTTCAATGAGCAGTTCTTC.

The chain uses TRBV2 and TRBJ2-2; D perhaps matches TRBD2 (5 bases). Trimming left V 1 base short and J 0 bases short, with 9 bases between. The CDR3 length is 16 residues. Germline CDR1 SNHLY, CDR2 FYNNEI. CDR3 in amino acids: CASSEEEAANTGELFF. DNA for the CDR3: TGTGCCAGCAGTGAAGAGGAGGCAGCGAACACCGGGGAGCTGTTTTTT.

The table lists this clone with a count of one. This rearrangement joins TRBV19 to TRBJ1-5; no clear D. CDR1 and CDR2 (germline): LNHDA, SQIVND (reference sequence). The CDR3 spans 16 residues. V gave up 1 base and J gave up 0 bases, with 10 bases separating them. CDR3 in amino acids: CASSIAGASSNQPQHF. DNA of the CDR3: TGTGCCAGTAGTATAGCCGGAGCCTCTAGCAATCAGCCCCAGCATTTT.

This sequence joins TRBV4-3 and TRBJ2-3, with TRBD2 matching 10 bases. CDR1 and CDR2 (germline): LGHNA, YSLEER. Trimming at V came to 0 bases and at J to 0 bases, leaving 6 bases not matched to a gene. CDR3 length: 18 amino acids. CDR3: CASSQDLTSGISTDTQYF. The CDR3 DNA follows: TGCGCCAGCAGCCAAGATTTAACTAGCGGGATTAGCACAGATACGCAGTATTTT.

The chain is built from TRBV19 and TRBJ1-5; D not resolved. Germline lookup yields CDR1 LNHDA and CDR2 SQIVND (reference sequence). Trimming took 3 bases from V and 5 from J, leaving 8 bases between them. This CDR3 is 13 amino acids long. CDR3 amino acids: CASSIPRDQPQHF. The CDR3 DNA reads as TGTGCCAGTAGTATTCCGAGGGATCAGCCCCAGCATTTT.

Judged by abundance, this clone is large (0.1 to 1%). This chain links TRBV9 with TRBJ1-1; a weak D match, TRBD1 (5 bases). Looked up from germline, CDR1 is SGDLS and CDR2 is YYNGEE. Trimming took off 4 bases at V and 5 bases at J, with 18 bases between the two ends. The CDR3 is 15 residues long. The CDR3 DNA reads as TGTGCCAGCAGCCCCCGAGTGGGGTGGGGGACTGAAGCTTTCTTT. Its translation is CASSPRVGWGTEAFF.

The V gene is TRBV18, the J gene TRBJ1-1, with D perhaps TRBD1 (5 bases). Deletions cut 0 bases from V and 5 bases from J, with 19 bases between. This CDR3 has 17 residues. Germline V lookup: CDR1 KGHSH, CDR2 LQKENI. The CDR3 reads CASSPPGNGAGSTEAFF. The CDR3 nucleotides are TGTGCCAGCTCACCACCTGGGAACGGGGCCGGGTCGACTGAAGCTTTCTTT. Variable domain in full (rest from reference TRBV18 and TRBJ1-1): NAGVMQNPRHLVRRRGQEARLRCSPMKGHSHVYWYRQLPEEGLKFMVYLQKENIIDESGMPKERFSAEFPKEGPSILRIQQVVRGDSAAYFCASSPPGNGAGSTEAFFGQGTRLTVV.

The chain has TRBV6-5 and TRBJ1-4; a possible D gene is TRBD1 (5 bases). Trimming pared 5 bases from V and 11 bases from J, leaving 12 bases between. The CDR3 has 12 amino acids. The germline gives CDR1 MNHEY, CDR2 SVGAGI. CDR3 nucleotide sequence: TGTGCCAGCAGTCGGGGCCACGATAAACTGTTTTTT. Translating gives CASSRGHDKLFF.

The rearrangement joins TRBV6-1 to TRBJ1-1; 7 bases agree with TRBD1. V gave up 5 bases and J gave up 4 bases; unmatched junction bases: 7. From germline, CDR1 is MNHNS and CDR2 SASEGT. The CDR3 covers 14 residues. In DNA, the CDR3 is TGTGCCAGCAGTAGGACAGGATTTGGCACTGAAGCTTTCTTT. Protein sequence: CASSRTGFGTEAFF.

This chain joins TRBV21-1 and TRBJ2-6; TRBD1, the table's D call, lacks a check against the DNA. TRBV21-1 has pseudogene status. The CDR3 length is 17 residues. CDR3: CASRQGAHNPGANVLTF. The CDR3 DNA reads TGTGCCAGTCGACAGGGGGCGCACAATCCTGGGGCCAACGTCCTGACTTTC.

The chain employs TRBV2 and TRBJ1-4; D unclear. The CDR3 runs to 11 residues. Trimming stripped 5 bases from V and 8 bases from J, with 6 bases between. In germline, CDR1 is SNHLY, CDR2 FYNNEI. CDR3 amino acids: CASSPDEKLFF. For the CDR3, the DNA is TGTGCCAGCAGTCCAGACGAAAAACTGTTTTTT. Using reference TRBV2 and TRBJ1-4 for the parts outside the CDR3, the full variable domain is EPEVTQTPSHQVTQMGQEVILRCVPISNHLYFYWYRQILGQKVEFLVSFYNNEISEKSEIFDDQFSVERPDGSNFTLKIRSTKLEDSAMYFCASSPDEKLFFGSGTQLSVL.